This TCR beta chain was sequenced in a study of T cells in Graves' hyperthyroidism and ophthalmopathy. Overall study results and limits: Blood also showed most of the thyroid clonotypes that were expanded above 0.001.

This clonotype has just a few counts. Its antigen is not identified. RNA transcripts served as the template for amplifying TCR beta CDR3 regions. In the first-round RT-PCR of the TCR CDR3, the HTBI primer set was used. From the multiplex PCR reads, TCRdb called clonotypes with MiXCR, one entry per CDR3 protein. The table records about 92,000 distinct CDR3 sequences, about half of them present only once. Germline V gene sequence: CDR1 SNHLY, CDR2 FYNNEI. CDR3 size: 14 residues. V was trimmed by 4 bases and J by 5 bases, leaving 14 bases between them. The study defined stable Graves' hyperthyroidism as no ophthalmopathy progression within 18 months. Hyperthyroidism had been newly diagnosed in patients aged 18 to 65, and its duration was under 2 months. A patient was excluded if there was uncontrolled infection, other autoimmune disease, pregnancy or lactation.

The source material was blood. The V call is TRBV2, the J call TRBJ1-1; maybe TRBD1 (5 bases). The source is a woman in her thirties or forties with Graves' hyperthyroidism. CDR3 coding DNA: TGTGCCAGCAGTGGTGGCAGGGCGAAGACTGAAGCTTTCTTT. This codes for CASSGGRAKTEAFF.